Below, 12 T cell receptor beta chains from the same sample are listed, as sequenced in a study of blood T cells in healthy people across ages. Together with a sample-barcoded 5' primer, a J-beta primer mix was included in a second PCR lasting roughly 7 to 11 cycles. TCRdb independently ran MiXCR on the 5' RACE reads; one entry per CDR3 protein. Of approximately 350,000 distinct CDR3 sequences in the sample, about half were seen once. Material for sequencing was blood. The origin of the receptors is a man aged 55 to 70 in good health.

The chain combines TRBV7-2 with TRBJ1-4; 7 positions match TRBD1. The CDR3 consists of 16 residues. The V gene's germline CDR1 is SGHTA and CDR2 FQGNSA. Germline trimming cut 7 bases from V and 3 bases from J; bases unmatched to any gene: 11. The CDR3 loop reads CASNSRQGGANEKLFF. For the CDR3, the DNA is TGTGCCAGCAACTCTAGACAGGGTGGGGCTAATGAAAAACTGTTTTTT.

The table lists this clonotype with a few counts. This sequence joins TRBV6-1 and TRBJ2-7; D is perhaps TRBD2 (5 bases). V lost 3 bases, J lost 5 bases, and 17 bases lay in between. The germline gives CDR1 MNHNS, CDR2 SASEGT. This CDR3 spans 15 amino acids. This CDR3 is CASSEEGRRANEQYF. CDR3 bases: TGTGCCAGCAGTGAGGAAGGCAGGCGGGCTAACGAGCAGTACTTC.

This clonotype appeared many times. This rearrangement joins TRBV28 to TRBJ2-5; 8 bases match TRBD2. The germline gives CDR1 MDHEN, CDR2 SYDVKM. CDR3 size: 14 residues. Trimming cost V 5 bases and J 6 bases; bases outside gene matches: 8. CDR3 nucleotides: TGTGCCAGCAGTCCCCCGGGAGGGGGTAAGACCCAGTACTTC. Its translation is CASSPPGGGKTQYF. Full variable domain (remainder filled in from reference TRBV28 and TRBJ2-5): DVKVTQSSRYLVKRTGEKVFLECVQDMDHENMFWYRQDPGLGLRLIYFSYDVKMKEKGDIPEGYSVSREKKERFSLILESASTNQTSMYLCASSPPGGGKTQYFGPGTRLLVL.

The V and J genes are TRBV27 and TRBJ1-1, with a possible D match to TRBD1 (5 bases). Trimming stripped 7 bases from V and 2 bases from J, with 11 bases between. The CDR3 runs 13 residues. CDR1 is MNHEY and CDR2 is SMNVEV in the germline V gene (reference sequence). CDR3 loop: CASTRGGNTEAFF. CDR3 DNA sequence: TGTGCCAGCACCCGGGGGGGAAACACTGAAGCTTTCTTT.

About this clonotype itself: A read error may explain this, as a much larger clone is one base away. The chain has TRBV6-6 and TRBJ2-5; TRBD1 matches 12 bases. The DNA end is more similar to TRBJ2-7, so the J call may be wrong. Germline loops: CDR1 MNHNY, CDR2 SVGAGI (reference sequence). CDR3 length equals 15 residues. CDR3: CASSAGTGGGSEQYF. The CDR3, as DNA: TGTGCCAGCAGCGCCGGGACAGGGGGCGGAAGCGAGCAGTACTTC.

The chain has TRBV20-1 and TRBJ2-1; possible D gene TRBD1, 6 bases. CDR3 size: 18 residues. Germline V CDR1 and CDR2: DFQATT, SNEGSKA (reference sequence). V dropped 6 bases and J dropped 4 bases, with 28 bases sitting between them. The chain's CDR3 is CSARHAGPAPRGYNEQFF. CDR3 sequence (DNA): TGCAGTGCCCGCCACGCCGGACCAGCGCCAAGGGGGTACAATGAGCAGTTCTTC.

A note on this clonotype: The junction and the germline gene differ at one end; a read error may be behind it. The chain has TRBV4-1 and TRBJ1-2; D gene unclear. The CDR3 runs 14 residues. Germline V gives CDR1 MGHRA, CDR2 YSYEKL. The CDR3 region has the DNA TGCGCCAGCGGCCAAGAGTTGGGCCCCTATGGCTACACCTTC. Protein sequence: CASGQELGPYGYTF.

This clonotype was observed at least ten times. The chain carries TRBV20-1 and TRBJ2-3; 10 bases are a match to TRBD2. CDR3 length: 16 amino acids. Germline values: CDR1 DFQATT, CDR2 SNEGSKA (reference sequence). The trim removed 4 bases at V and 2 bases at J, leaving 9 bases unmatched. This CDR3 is CSATNLAGAYTDTQYF. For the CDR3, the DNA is TGCAGTGCTACTAATCTAGCGGGGGCATACACAGATACGCAGTATTTT.

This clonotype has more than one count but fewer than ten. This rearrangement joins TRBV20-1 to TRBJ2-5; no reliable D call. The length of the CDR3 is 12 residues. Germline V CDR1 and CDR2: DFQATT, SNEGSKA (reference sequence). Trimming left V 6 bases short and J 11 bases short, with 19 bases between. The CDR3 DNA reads TGCAGTGCGCTATTCGACGGCGATGAGCAGTACTTC. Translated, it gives CSALFDGDEQYF.

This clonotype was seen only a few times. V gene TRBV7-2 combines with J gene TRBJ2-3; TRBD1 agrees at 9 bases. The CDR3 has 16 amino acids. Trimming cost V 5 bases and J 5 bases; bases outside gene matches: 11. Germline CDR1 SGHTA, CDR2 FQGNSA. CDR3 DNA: TGTGCCAGCAGCCGGGACAGGGCGAGAGGGGGAGATACGCAGTATTTT. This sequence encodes CASSRDRARGGDTQYF.

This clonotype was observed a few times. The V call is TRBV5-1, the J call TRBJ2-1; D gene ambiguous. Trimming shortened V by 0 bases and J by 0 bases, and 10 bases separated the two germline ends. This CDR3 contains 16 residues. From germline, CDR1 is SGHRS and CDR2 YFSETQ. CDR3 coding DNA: TGCGCCAGCAGCTTGGGGGTCCTTAGCTCCTACAATGAGCAGTTCTTC. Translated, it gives CASSLGVLSSYNEQFF.

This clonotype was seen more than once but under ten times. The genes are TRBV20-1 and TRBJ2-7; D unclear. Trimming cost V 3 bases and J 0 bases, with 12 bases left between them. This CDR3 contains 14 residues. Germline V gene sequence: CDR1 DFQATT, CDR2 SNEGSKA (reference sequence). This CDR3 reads CSASLWGSSYEQYF. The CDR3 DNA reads TGCAGTGCTAGTCTGTGGGGAAGCTCCTACGAGCAGTACTTC.